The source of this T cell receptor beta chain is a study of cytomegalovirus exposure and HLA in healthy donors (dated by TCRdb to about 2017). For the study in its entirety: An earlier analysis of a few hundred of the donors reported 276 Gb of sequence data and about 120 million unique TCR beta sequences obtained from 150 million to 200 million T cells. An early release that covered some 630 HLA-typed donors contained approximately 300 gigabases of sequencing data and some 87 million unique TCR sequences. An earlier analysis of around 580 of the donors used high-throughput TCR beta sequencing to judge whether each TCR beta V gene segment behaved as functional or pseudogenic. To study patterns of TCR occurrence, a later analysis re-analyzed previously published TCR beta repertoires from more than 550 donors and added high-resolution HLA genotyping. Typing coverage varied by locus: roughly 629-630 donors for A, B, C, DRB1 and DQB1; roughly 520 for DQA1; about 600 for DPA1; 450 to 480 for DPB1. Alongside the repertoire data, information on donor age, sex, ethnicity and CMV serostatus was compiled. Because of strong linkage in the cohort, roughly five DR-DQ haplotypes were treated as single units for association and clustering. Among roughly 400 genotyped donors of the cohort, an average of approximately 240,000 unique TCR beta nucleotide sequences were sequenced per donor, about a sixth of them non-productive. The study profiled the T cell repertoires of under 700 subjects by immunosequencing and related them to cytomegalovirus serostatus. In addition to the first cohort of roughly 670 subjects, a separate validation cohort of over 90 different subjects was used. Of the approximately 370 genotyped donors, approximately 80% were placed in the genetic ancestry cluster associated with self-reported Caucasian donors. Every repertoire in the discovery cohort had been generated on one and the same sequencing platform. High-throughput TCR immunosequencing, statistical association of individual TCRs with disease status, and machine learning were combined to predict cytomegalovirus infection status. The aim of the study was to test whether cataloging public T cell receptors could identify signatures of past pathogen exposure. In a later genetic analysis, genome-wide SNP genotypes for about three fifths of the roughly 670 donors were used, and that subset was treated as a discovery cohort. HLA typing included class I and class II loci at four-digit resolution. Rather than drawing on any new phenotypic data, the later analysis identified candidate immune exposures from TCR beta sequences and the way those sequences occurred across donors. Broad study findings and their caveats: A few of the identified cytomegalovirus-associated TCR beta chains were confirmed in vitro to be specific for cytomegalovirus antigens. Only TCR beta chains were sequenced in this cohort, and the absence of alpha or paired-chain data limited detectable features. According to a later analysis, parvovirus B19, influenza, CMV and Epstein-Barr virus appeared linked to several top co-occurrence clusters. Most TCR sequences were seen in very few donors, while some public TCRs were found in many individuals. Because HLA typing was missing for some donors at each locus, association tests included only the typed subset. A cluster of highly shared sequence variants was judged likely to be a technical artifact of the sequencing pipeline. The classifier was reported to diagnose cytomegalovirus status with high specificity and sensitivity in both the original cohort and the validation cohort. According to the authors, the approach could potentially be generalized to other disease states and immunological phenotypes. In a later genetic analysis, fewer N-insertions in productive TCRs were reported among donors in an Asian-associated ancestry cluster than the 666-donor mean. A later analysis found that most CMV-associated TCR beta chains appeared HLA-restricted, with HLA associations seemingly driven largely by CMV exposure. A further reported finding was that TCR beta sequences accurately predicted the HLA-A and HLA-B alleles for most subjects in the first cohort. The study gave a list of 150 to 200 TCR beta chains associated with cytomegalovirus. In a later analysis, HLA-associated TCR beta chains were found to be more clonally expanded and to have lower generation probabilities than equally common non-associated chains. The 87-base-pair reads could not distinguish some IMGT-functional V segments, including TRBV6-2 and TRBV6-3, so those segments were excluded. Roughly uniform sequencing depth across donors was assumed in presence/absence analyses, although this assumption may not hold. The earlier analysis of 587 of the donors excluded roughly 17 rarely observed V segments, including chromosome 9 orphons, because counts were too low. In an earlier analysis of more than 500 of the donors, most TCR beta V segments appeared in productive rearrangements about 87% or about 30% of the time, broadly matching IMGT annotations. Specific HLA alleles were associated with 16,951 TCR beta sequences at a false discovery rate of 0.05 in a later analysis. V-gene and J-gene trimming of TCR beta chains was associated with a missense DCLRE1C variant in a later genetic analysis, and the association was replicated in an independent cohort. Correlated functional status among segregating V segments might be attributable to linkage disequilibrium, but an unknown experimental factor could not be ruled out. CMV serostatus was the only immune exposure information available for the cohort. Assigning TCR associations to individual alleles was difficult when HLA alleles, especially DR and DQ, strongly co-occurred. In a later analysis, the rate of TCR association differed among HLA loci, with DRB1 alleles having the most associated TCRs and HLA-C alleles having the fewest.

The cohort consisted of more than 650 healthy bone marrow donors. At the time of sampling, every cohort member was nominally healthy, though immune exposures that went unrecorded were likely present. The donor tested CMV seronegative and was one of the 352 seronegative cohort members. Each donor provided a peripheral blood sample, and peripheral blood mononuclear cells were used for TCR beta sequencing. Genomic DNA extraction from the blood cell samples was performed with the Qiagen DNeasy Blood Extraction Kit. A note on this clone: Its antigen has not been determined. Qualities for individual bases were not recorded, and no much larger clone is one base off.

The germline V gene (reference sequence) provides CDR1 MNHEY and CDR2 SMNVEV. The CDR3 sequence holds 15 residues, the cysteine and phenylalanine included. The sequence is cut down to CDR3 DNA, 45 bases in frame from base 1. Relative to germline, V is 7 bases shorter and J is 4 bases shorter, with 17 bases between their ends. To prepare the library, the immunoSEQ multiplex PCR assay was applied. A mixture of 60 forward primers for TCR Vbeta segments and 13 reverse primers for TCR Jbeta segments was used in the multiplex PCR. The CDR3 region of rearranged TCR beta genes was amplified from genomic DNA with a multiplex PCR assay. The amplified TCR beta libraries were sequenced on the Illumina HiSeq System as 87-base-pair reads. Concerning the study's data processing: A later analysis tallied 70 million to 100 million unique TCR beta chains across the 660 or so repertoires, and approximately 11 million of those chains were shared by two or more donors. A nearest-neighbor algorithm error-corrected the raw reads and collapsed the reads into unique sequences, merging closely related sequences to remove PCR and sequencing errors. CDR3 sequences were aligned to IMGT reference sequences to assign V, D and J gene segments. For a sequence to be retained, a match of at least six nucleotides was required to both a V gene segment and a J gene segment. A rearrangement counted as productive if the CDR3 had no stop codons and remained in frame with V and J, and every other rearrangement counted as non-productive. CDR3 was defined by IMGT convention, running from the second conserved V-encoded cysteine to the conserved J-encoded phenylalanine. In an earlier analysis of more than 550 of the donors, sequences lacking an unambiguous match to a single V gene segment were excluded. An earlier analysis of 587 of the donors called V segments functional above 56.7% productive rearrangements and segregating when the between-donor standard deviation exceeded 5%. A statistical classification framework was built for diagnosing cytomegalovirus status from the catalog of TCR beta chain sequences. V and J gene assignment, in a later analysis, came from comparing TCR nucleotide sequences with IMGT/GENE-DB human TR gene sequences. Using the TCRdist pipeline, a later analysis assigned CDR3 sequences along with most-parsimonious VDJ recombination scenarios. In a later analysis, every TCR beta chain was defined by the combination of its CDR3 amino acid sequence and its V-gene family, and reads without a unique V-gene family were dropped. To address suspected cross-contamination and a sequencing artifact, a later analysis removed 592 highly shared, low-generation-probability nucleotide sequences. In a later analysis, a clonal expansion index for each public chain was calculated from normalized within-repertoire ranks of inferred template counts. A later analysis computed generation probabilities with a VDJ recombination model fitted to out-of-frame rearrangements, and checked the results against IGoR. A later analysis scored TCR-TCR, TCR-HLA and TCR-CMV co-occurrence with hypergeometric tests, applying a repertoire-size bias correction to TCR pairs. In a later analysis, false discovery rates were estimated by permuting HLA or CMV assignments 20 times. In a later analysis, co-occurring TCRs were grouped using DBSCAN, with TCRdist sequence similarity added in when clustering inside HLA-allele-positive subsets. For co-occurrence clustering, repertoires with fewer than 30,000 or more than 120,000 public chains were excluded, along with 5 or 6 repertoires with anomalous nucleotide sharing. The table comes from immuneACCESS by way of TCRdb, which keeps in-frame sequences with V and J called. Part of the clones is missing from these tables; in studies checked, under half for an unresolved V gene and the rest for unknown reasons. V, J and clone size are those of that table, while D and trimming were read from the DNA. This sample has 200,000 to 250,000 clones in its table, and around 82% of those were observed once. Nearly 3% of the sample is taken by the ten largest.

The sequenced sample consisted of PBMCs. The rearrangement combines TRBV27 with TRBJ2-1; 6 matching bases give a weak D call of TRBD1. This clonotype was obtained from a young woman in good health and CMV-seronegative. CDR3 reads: CASTATGKGYNEQFF. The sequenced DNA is TGTGCCAGCACTGCCACAGGGAAGGGATACAATGAGCAGTTCTTC.